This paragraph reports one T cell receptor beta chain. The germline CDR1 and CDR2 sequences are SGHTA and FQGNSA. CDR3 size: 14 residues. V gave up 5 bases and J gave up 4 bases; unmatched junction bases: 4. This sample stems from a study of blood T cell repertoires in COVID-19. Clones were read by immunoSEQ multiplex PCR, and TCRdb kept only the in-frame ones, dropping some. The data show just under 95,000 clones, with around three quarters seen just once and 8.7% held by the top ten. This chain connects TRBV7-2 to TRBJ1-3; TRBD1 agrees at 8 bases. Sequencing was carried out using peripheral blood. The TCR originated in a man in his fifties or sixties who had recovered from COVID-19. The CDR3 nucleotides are TGTGCCAGCAGCCCCACAGGGGGAGGAAACACCATATATTTT. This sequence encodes CASSPTGGGNTIYF. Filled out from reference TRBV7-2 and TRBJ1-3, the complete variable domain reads GAGVSQSPSNKVTEKGKDVELRCDPISGHTALYWYRQSLGQGLEFLIYFQGNSAPDKSGLPSDRFSAERTGGSVSTLTIQRTQQEDSAVYLCASSPTGGGNTIYFGEGSWLTVV.